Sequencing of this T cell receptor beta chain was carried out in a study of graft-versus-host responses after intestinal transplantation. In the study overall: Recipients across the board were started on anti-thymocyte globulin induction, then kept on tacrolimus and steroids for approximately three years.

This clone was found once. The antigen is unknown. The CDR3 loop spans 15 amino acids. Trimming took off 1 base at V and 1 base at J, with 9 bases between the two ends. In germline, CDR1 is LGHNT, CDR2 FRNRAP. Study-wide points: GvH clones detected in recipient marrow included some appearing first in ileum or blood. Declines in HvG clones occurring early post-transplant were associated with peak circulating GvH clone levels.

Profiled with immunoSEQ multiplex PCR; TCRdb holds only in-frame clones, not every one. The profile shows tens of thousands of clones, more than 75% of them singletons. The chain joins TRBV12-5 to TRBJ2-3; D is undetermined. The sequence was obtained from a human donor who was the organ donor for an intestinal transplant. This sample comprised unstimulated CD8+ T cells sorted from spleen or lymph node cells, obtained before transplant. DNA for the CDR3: TGTGCTAGTGGTTTGGCAACCAGTGGCACAGATACGCAGTATTTT. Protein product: CASGLATSGTDTQYF.